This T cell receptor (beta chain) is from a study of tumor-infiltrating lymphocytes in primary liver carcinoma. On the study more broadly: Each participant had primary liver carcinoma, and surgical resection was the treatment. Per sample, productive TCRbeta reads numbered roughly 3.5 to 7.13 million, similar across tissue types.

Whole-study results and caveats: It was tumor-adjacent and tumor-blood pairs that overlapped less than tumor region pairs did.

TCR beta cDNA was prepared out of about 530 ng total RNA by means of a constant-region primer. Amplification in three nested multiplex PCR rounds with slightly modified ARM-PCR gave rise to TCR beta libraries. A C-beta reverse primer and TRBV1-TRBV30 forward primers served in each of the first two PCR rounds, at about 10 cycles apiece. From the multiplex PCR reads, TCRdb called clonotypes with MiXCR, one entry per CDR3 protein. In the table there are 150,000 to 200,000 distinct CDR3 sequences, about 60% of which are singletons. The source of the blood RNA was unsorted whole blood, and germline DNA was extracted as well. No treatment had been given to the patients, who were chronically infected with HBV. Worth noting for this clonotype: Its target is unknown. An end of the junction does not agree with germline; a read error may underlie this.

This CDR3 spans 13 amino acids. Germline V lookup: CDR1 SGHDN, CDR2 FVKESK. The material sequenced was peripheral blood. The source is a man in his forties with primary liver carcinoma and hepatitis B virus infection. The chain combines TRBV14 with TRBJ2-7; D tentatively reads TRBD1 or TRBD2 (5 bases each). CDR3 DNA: TGTACCAGCAGCCAAGGGACCTACTACGAGCAGTACTTC. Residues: CTSSQGTYYEQYF.